At least ten counts were recorded for the clone carrying this T cell receptor beta chain. What it binds is unknown. The data stem from a study of identical twins. Study results and limitations: Out-of-frame alpha sequences shared by twins were enriched for low generation probability.

TCRdb re-called the 5' RACE reads with MiXCR, one entry per CDR3 protein. There are hundreds of thousands of distinct CDR3 sequences in the sample; approximately 21% occur only once, and 4% to 5.5% lies in the top ten. These data were also filed under a second study, of T cells expressing NK-cell markers. As that report states: Of eight sequenced donors, seven were HCMV-seropositive and one HCMV-seronegative. Anti-gamma-delta TCR antibody use in several experiments restricted sorting to alpha-beta TCR T cells. As a fraction of CD8+ T cells, dominant NKG2C+ clonotypes reached roughly 1.0-7.5% in six donors.

Material for sequencing was PBMCs. The sequence came from a woman between 18 and 29 years old in good health.

The CDR3 DNA follows: TGCAGTGCCGCCACAGATACGCAGTATTTT. Protein sequence: CSAATDTQYF. The chain has TRBV20-1 and TRBJ2-3; D unclear. The germline CDR1 and CDR2 sequences are DFQATT and SNEGSKA (reference sequence). This CDR3 has 10 residues. V lost 6 bases and J lost 2, with 3 bases in between.